The T cell receptor (beta chain) under discussion was sequenced for a study of blood T cells in healthy people across ages (dated by TCRdb to the mid-2010s). As for the study more broadly: In model experiments, template switching captured about one uniquely barcoded TCR beta cDNA molecule for every two T cells. The study measured age-related changes in TCR beta repertoire diversity using deep sequencing normalized with unique cDNA molecular identifiers. To avoid experimental bias, donors of different ages were distributed randomly across sequencing lanes. For two donors (one aged 18 to 30 and one aged 80 or older), the study analyzed two additional independent replicas of 1 million unique cDNA reads from the same blood draw. The donors were divided into four age groups: young (average 16 years), middle-aged (about 39), aged (under 70) and long-lived (82). Overall study results and their limits: Compared with the aged group, the long-lived group had more naive CD4+ T cells, fewer expanded clones and increased TCR diversity, a pattern suggesting age selection. Donor CMV infection status was unknown, potentially confounding age-related changes in expanded clonotypes. Bulk unsorted PBMC profiling prevented conclusive comparison of naive and antigen-experienced compartments. Estimates of total diversity based on one million sequenced T cells were regarded as lower bounds and as underestimates. Observed TCR beta diversity per million T cells fell roughly linearly with age, and a significant reduction was already apparent by age about 38. The percentage of naive T cells measured by flow cytometry correlated strongly with observed TCR beta diversity.

This clonotype was observed a handful of times. It lacks a known antigen. No base quality values were provided; no much bigger clone lies one nucleotide off. The library was obtained by 5' RACE. This sample was sequenced with an Illumina HiSeq 2500. A second PCR of about 7 to 12 cycles was performed with a sample-barcoded 5' primer and a J-beta primer mix. A template-switch 5' adaptor carrying 12 random nucleotides introduced a unique molecular identifier onto each TCR beta cDNA molecule. Each sample yielded at least 3 million CDR3-containing paired-end reads. The Mint cDNA synthesis kit, primed by a TRBC-specific oligonucleotide, was used to synthesize first-strand cDNA from all RNA. Following uracil-DNA glycosylase treatment, a first 18-cycle PCR with universal primers M1SS and BC2_uni_R was performed on all cDNA. The study's processing was this. For normalization, 1 million high-quality reads were randomly selected from each sample, with every read carrying a distinct molecular identifier. Instead of being binned into consensus sequences, reads with shared molecular identifiers were discarded. MiTCR, set to a Q25 quality threshold and the strictest error-elimination algorithm, was used for CDR3 identification, clonotype clustering and error correction. Lower-bound total TCR beta diversity was estimated with a nonparametric unseen species model using Euler transformation. TCRdb handled the public reads itself, with Q25 trimming in fastp and clone calling in MiXCR, and kept productive beta chains. Rows with a matching CDR3 protein are joined into one entry that keeps the most common DNA and genes. The V and J calls and clone size come from TCRdb's table, not from the authors' own analysis. The sample contains about 1.6 million distinct CDR3 sequences, around 35% of them found a single time. The ten most abundant clones make up around 11% of the sample.

Donors were 35 to 40 systemically healthy Caucasian individuals from Russia aged 6 to 90 years. Approximately 9.7 milliliters of peripheral blood were drawn from each donor into EDTA-treated Vacutainer tubes. Ficoll-Paque density-gradient centrifugation was used to isolate PBMCs, with at least 7 million obtained per sample. Trizol reagent was used to extract total RNA from the PBMCs, yielding at least 6 micrograms per sample. The percentages of naive CD45RAhigh/CD27high T cells were determined by flow cytometry on a PBMC aliquot from every donor. Looking up the germline V gene (reference sequence) yields CDR1 DFQATT and CDR2 SNEGSKA. Reading from cysteine to phenylalanine, the CDR3 counts 11 amino acids. Just CDR3 DNA is preserved here, 33 bases in frame from base 1.

The V and J genes are TRBV20-1 and TRBJ2-1; TRBD2 lines up with 8 middle nucleotides. This sequence was found in a woman aged 30 to 39 in good health. Input material: blood. The CDR3 in this case is CRALGGAEQFF. The sequenced DNA: TGCAGGGCCCTCGGGGGGGCAGAGCAGTTCTTC.